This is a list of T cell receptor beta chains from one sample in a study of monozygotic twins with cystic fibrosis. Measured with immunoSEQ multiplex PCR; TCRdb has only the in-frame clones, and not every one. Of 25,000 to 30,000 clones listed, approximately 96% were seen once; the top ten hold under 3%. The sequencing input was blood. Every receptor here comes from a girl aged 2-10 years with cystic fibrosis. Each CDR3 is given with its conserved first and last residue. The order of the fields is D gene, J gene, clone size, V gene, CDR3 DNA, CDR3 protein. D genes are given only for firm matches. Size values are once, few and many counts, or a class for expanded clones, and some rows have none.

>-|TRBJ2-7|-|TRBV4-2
TGTGCCAGCAGCCAAGATCTGCTAACCTACGAGCAGTACTTC
CASSQDLLTYEQYF
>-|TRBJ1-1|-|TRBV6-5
TGTGCCAGCAGTTACTCGAATGGCAGGGGAAACACTGAAGCTTTCTTT
CASSYSNGRGNTEAFF
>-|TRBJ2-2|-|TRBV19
TGTGCCAGTAGTATCGCTCGCATTCTGAACACCGGGGAGCTGTTTTTT
CASSIARILNTGELFF
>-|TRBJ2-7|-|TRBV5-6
TGTGCCAGCAGCTTAACCCTAGTCCAAGCCTTGAACGAGCAGTACTTC
CASSLTLVQALNEQYF
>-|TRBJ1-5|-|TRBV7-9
TGTGCCAGCAGCTCCGAGGGTCGGCCCCAGCATTTT
CASSSEGRPQHF
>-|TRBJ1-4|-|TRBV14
TGTGCCAGCAGCCAAGATAACGCGAGGGCTTGGGAAAAACTGTTTTTT
CASSQDNARAWEKLFF
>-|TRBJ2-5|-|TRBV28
TGTGCCAGCAGTTTATGGGACAGTGTCCGAGAGACCCAGTACTTC
CASSLWDSVRETQYF
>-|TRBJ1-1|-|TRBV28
TGTGCCAGCGGGACCCCGGGGGGGAACACTGAAGCTTTCTTT
CASGTPGGNTEAFF
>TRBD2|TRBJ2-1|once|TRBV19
TGTGCCAGTAGTAGCCTAGCGGGAGCCTACAATGAGCAGTTCTTC
CASSSLAGAYNEQFF
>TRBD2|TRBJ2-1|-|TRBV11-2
TGTGCCAGCAGCTTAGGGACTAGCGGGGAGCAGTTCTTC
CASSLGTSGEQFF
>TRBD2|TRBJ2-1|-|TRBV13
TGTGCCAGCAGCTTAGGAGTAGCGGGAGGGCAGGATGAGCAGTTCTTC
CASSLGVAGGQDEQFF
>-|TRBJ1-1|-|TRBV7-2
TGTGCCAGCAGCTTCGGACATTTGAACACTGAAGCTTTCTTT
CASSFGHLNTEAFF
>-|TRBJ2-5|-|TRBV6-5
TGTGCCAGCAGTTGGGGTGGCTCAGGGCGGGAGACCCAGTACTTC
CASSWGGSGRETQYF
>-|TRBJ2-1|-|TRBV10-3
TGTGCCTGTGGGAGAAGGGATGAGCAGTTCTTC
CACGRRDEQFF
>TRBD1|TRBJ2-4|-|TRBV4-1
TGCGCCAGCAGCCAAGAACCTAGATGGGGGGCCCGAGACAGGGGGCAAAACATTCAGTACTTC
CASSQEPRWGARDRGQNIQYF
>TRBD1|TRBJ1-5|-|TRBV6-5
TGTGCCAGCAGTTACGGCGGACAGGGAGGTCAGCCCCAGCATTTT
CASSYGGQGGQPQHF
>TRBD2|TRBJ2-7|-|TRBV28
TGTGCCAGCGTCTCCGCCTCGACTAGCGGCTACGAGCAGTACTTC
CASVSASTSGYEQYF
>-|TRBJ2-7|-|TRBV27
TGTGCCAGCGGGCGCCCCTTGGGGGAGCAGTACTTC
CASGRPLGEQYF
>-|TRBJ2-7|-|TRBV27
TGTGCCAGCGGCCGGTCCTACGAGCAGTACTTC
CASGRSYEQYF
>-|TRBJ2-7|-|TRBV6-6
TGTGCCAGCTCAAGGCGGGTTCCATACGAGCAGTACTTC
CASSRRVPYEQYF
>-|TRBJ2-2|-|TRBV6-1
TGTGCCAGCAGTGAATTAAGGGGGGTACCCGGGGAGCTGTTTTTT
CASSELRGVPGELFF
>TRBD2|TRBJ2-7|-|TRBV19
TGTGCCAGTACCAATAGCGGGGGGGGCTACGAGCAGTACTTC
CASTNSGGGYEQYF
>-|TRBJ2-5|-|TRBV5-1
TGCGCCAGCAGCTTGGATCTCGGGGAAGAGACCCAGTACTTC
CASSLDLGEETQYF